The 13 T cell receptor beta chains listed next were all sequenced from one sample in a study of blood T cell repertoires in COVID-19. Only in-frame clones appear in the TCRdb table, and some are missing; sequencing was by immunoSEQ multiplex PCR. This sample has approximately 47,000 clones, with about 85% found just once. The sample taken for sequencing was peripheral blood. The receptors were gathered from an older woman with acute or convalescent COVID-19.

The chain recombines TRBV5-1 with TRBJ2-2; maybe TRBD1 (6 bases). V was pared by 3 bases and J by 0 bases, with 12 bases between. The CDR3 totals 16 residues. Germline V gene lookup returns CDR1 SGHRS and CDR2 YFSETQ. The CDR3 DNA reads TGCGCCAGCAGCTACCAGGGGTTTGCGAACACCGGGGAGCTGTTTTTT. Translation: CASSYQGFANTGELFF.

This chain joins TRBV7-2 and TRBJ1-1, with TRBD1 matching 8 bases. Germline CDR1 is SGHTA and CDR2 is FQGNSA. This CDR3 spans 17 amino acids. After removal of 3 bases from V and 12 bases from J, the junction contained 21 bases not matched to a gene. The CDR3 is CASSFGGRGRGTGWPFF. The CDR3 nucleotides are TGTGCCAGCAGCTTTGGAGGCAGGGGGCGCGGGACCGGATGGCCTTTCTTT.

The rearrangement uses TRBV7-9 and TRBJ2-4; TRBD1 agrees at 7 bases. The CDR3 runs to 13 residues. The V gene end was trimmed by 4 bases and the J gene end by 7 bases; junction bases not matched to a gene: 4. Germline values: CDR1 SEHNR, CDR2 FQNEAQ (reference sequence). Here the CDR3 DNA reads TGTGCCAGCAGCTCCCGGGACAGTAACATTCAGTACTTC. It encodes CASSSRDSNIQYF.

This chain joins TRBV27 and TRBJ1-1; 9 nucleotides line up with TRBD1. Germline loops: CDR1 MNHEY, CDR2 SMNVEV (reference sequence). V shed 5 bases, J shed 2 bases, and the junction held 6 bases outside the gene matches. This CDR3 comprises 15 residues. The CDR3 reads CASSDRDRANTEAFF. The CDR3 region has the DNA TGTGCCAGCAGTGATAGGGACAGGGCCAACACTGAAGCTTTCTTT.

J is TRBJ1-2 and V is TRBV6-5; D is ambiguous. This CDR3 spans 15 amino acids. CDR1 MNHEY and CDR2 SVGAGI come from the germline V gene. The V and J ends lost 0 bases and 1 base respectively, with 9 bases between them. This CDR3 is CASSYSGGINYGYTF. CDR3 DNA: TGTGCCAGCAGTTACTCGGGAGGGATTAACTATGGCTACACCTTC.

The table lists this clone with a count of one. This chain joins TRBV27 and TRBJ1-1; the match to TRBD1 covers 8 bases. CDR1 MNHEY and CDR2 SMNVEV come from the germline V gene (reference sequence). V shed 8 bases, J shed 3 bases, and the junction held 5 bases outside the gene matches. This CDR3 spans 13 amino acids. The CDR3: CASSLRGHTEAFF. CDR3 nucleotide sequence: TGTGCCAGCTCCCTCAGGGGGCACACTGAAGCTTTCTTT.

The chain recombines TRBV29-1 with TRBJ1-5, with 7 bases identical to TRBD1. This CDR3 has 12 residues. J was trimmed by 4 bases and V by 5 bases; bases with no gene match: 2. Germline assignment: CDR1 SQVTM and CDR2 ANQGSEA. The CDR3, as DNA: TGCAGCGTTCAGACAGGGAATCAGCCCCAGCATTTT. This translates into CSVQTGNQPQHF.

The V call is TRBV7-2, the J call TRBJ1-2, with 9 bases aligning to TRBD1. V lost 4 bases, J lost 4 bases, and 7 bases stayed unmatched. CDR3 length equals 15 residues. The germline V gene has CDR1 SGHTA and CDR2 FQGNSA. The CDR3 sequence: CASSSGTGTIYGYTF. The CDR3 DNA reads TGTGCCAGCAGCTCGGGGACAGGGACAATCTATGGCTACACCTTC.

The rearrangement joins TRBV6-4 to TRBJ2-4; D is perhaps TRBD1 (6 bases). The V end was cut by 5 bases, the J end by 12 bases, with 14 bases between. The CDR3 spans 12 residues. Per the germline V gene, CDR1 is MRHNA and CDR2 is SNTAGT. The CDR3 bases are TGTGCCAGCAGTAGAACAGGGACGGGTCAGTACTTC. Residues: CASSRTGTGQYF.

This chain joins TRBV7-8 and TRBJ2-4; 7 bases are a match to TRBD1. V was clipped by 5 bases and J by 0 bases; unmatched bases: 10. The CDR3 runs to 17 residues. Germline V CDR1 and CDR2: SGHVS, FQNEAQ. The CDR3 DNA reads TGTGCCAGCAGCCCTGCTGGGACAGAACTAGCCAAAAACATTCAGTACTTC. Protein sequence: CASSPAGTELAKNIQYF.

The chain combines TRBV5-1 with TRBJ2-2; TRBD2 matches 8 bases. The CDR3 length is 16 residues. After removal of 3 bases from V and 0 bases from J, the junction contained 4 bases not matched to a gene. Germline V gene sequence: CDR1 SGHRS, CDR2 YFSETQ. The CDR3 spells CASSSSGGSNTGELFF. The CDR3 nucleotides are TGCGCCAGCAGCTCAAGCGGGGGCTCGAACACCGGGGAGCTGTTTTTT.

The V call is TRBV3-1 (or the pseudogene TRBV3-2), the J call TRBJ1-1; tentatively, D is TRBD1 (5 bases). The CDR3 spans 13 residues. Germline V gene data show CDR1 as LGHDT and CDR2 as YNNKEL (reference sequence). V was pared by 2 bases and J by 11 bases, with 15 bases between. CDR3 coding DNA: TGTGCCAGCAGCCAATCGGAAGGCTCAGGGGCTTTCTTT. This translates into CASSQSEGSGAFF.

The rearrangement links TRBV6-5 to TRBJ2-7; no reliable D call. This CDR3 has 14 amino acids. Germline V gene sequence: CDR1 MNHEY, CDR2 SVGAGI. Deletions cut 1 base from V and 2 bases from J, with 9 bases between. The CDR3 reads CASSYLTGTYEQYF. The CDR3 bases are TGTGCCAGCAGTTACTTGACGGGTACCTACGAGCAGTACTTC.